This T cell receptor beta chain was obtained from a study of T cell responses to AZD1222 COVID-19 vaccine. General study points: Vaccination with two AZD1222 doses was followed by a rise in Spike-specific TCR breadth and depth.

V lost 6 bases to trimming and J lost 4 bases, with 21 bases between them. Germline V CDR1 and CDR2: SGHTA, FQGNSA. The CDR3 runs to 16 residues. Measured with immunoSEQ multiplex PCR; TCRdb has only the in-frame clones, and not every one. The table shows about 93,000 clones, with approximately 86% occurring only once. In the case of this clone: Its antigen is still unknown.

The chain links TRBV7-2 to TRBJ1-2; D not resolved. The clonotype originates from an adult in good health. The starting material was peripheral blood, obtained on day 0 of AZD1222 vaccination. This CDR3 is CASSYTSATPGYGYTF. In DNA, the CDR3 is TGTGCCAGCAGTTATACCTCGGCCACACCGGGCTATGGCTACACCTTC.